This T cell receptor beta chain is from a study of CD8 T cells in ankylosing spondylitis (dated by TCRdb to the late 2010s). Study-level background: T cell receptor beta repertoires were profiled in healthy donors and ankylosing spondylitis patients so that disease-linked TCR variants could be found. Peripheral blood was sampled, and synovial fluid was additionally collected from ankylosing spondylitis patients. The full study cohort comprised approximately 23 ankylosing spondylitis patients and around 100 healthy donors.

The sequencing machine was an Illumina HiSeq 2500. Quantitative 5'-RACE with molecular barcodes was used to prepare TCR beta libraries. The published analysis was carried out like this. Disease-linked TCR variants were identified with a new computational method built on a probabilistic model of VDJ rearrangement. Starting from the raw public reads, TCRdb applied fastp trimming at Q25, assembled clones with MiXCR and retained in-frame beta chains. One record per CDR3 amino acid sequence lists the most common genes and DNA. Here the V and J calls rest on TCRdb's processing, not on the authors' analysis. A total of roughly 230,000 distinct CDR3 sequences appear in this sample, 15% to 20% of them only once. In total, the top ten clones hold less than 35% of the sample. General findings and caveats noted by the study authors: The disease-linked clones had a CD8+ phenotype and were found at relatively low frequencies in peripheral blood. Blood from ankylosing spondylitis patients appeared to be characterized by a TCR beta motif made up of fewer than ten highly homologous amino acid variants. Some motif variants were previously reported in synovial fluid and blood of reactive arthritis patients, suggesting common disease-initiation mechanisms. According to the report, matched synovial fluid samples from ankylosing spondylitis patients were significantly enriched for the disease-linked clones.

Spanning cysteine to phenylalanine, the CDR3 consists of 15 amino acids. The DNA shown is the 45-base CDR3, in frame from base 1. As encoded in the germline V gene (reference sequence), CDR1 is PRHDT while CDR2 is FYEKMQ. V loses 4 bases of germline sequence and J loses 4 bases, and the interval between the two ends is 16 bases. This clonotype came up many times. No antigen is known for it. No much larger clone is present one base from it, and per-base qualities are unavailable. This chain is built from TRBV13 and TRBJ2-5, with a tentative D gene TRBD1 over 8 matching bases. The TCR sequence derives from a male donor with ankylosing spondylitis or in good health (not recorded which). The sample consisted of blood, either unsorted or a sorted T cell fraction (not recorded which). CDR3 loop: CASSYRQGRGETQYF. The DNA sequence follows: TGTGCCAGCAGCTACAGACAGGGGAGGGGAGAGACCCAGTACTTC.